Given below is one TCR beta chain in context. This specimen comes from a study of blood T cell repertoires in COVID-19. In the study's own analysis: Reference gene primer amplification gave nucleated cell count estimates. Libraries were prepared by immunoSEQ multiplex PCR; TCRdb keeps only in-frame clonotypes and omits some of them. The V and J calls and clone size come from that table; D and trimming were worked out from the DNA. Here the sample spans about 410,000 clones, around 89% being singletons. The CDR3 is 17 amino acids. Trimming left V 0 bases short and J 7 bases short, with 17 bases between. Germline V gene lookup returns CDR1 SGHRS and CDR2 YFSETQ.

Sequencing was done on a sample of peripheral blood. This chain joins TRBV5-1 and TRBJ1-6, with D perhaps TRBD1 (6 bases). The receptor was isolated from a woman aged 40 to 55 with COVID-19, enrolled during active disease. The DNA of the CDR3 is TGCGCCAGCAGCTTGGGGCCCCTACAGGGAAGCAATTCACCCCTCCACTTT. Encoded protein: CASSLGPLQGSNSPLHF.